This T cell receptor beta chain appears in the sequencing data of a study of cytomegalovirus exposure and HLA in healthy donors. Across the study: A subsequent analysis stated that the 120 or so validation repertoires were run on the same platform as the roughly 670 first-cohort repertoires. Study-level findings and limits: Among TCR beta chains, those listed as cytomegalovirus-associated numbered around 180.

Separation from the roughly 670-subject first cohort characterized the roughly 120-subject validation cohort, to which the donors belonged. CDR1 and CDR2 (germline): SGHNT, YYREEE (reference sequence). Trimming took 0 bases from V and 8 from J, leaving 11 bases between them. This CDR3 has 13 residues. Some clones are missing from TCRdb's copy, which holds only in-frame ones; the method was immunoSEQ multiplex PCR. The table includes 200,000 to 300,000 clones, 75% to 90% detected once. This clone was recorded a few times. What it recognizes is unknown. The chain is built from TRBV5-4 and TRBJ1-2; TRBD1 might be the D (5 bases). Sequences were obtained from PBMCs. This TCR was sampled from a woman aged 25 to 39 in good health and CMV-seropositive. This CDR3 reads CASSLGGAEGYTF. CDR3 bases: TGTGCCAGCAGCTTGGGCGGGGCGGAAGGCTACACCTTC. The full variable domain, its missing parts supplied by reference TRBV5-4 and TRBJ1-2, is ETGVTQSPTHLIKTRGQQVTLRCSSQSGHNTVSWYQQALGQGPQFIFQYYREEENGRGNFPPRFSGLQFPNYSSELNVNALELDDSALYLCASSLGGAEGYTFGSGTRLTVV.